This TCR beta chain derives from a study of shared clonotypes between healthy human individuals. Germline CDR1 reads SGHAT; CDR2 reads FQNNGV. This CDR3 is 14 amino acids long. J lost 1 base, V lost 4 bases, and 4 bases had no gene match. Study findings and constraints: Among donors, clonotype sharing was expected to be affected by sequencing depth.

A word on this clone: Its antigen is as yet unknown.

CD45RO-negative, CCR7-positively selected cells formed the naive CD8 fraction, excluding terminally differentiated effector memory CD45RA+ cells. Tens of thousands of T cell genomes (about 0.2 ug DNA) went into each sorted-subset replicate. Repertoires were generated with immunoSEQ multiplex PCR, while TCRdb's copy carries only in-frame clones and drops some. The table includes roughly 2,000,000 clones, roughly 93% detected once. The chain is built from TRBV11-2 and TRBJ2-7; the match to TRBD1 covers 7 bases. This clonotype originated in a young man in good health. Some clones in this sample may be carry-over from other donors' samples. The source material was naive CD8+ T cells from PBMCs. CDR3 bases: TGTGCCAGCAGCTCGGGACAGCGATCCTACGAGCAGTACTTC. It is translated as CASSSGQRSYEQYF.